This T cell receptor beta chain was identified in a study of identifying expanded T cells in peripheral blood. Clones were read by immunoSEQ multiplex PCR, and TCRdb kept only the in-frame ones, dropping some. The profile shows under 150,000 clones, 86% of them singletons. This clonotype was obtained from a person between 18 and 75 years old in good health. Sequencing was carried out using blood.

The CDR3 region is CASSDHPLGEQYF. The CDR3 coding sequence is TGCGCCAGCAGTGACCACCCACTTGGGGAGCAGTACTTC. The J gene is TRBJ2-7, the V gene TRBV10-1; no firm D call. The CDR3 is 13 amino acids. V lost 3 bases and J lost 7, with 13 bases in between. Germline CDR1 reads WNHNN; CDR2 reads SYGVQD (reference sequence).